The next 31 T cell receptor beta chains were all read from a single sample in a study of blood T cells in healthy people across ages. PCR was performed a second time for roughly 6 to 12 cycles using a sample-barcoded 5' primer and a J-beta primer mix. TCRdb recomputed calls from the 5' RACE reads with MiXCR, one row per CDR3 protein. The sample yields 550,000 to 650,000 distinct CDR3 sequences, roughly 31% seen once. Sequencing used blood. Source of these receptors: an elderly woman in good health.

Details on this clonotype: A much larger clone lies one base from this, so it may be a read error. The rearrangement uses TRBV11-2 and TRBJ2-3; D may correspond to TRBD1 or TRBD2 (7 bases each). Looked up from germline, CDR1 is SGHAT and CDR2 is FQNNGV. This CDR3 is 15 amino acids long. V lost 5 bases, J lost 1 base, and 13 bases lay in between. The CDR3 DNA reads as TGTGCCAGCAGCCCAGGGGGGGTAGGCACAGATACGCAGTATTTT. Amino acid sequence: CASSPGGVGTDTQYF.

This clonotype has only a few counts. CDR3 coding DNA: TGCAGTGCCCGTAGCGGGTTTAACACCGGGGAGCTGTTTTTT. Its translation: CSARSGFNTGELFF. The gene calls are TRBV20-1 and TRBJ2-2; 7 positions match TRBD2. V lost 6 bases and J lost 2; bases outside the gene matches: 6. This CDR3 spans 14 amino acids. Germline V gene data show CDR1 as DFQATT and CDR2 as SNEGSKA (reference sequence).

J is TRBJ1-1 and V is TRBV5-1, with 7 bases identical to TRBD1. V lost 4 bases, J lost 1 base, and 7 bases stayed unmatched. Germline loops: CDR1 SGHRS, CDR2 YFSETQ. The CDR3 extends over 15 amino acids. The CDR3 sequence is CASSTQGTANTEAFF. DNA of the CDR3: TGCGCCAGCAGCACACAGGGGACGGCGAACACTGAAGCTTTCTTT.

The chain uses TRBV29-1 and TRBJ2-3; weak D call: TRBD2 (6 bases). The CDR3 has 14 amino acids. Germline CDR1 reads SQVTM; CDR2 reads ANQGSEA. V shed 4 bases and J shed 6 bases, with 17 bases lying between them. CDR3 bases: TGCAGCGTTGGGGTCCGGGAGTTTAGGGATACGCAGTATTTT. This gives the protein CSVGVREFRDTQYF.

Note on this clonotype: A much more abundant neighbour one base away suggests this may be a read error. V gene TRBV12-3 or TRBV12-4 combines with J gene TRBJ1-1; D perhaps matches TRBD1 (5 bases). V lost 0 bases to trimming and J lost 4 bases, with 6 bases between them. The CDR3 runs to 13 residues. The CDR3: CASSLAGPTEAFF. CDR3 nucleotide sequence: TGTGCCAGCAGTTTAGCGGGGCCCACTGAAGCTTTCTTT.

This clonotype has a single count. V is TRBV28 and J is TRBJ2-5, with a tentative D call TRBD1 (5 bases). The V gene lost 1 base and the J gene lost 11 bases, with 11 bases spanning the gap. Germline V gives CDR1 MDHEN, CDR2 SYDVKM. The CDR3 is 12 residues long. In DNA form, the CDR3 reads TGTGCCAGCAGTTTATCAGGGCCCTTGCAGTACTTC. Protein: CASSLSGPLQYF. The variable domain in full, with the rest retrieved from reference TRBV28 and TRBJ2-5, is DVKVTQSSRYLVKRTGEKVFLECVQDMDHENMFWYRQDPGLGLRLIYFSYDVKMKEKGDIPEGYSVSREKKERFSLILESASTNQTSMYLCASSLSGPLQYFGPGTRLLVL.

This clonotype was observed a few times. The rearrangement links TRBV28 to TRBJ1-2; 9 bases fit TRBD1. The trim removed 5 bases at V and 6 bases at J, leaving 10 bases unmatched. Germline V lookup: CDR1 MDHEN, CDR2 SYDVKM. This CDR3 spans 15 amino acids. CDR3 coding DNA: TGTGCCAGCAGTCCTCCGACAGGGGGAGTGGATGGCTACACCTTC. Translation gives CASSPPTGGVDGYTF.

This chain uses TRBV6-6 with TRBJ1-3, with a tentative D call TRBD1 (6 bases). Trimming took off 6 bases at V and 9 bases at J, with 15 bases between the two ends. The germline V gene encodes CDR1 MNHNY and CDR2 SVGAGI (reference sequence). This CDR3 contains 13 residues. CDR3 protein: CASSPTGSSTIYF. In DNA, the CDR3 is TGTGCCAGCAGCCCCACAGGGTCGAGCACCATATATTTT.

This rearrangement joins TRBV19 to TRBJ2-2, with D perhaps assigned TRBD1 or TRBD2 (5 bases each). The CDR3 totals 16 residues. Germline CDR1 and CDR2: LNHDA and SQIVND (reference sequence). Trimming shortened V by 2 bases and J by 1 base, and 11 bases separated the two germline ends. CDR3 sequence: CASSITGPLNTGELFF. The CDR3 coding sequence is TGTGCCAGTAGTATAACGGGACCCCTGAACACCGGGGAGCTGTTTTTT.

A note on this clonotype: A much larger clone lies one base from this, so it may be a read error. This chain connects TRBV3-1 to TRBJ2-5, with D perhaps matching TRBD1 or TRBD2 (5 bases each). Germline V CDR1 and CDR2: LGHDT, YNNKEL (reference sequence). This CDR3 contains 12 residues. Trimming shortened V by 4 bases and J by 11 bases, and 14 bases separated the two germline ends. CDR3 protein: CASSRPRGEQYF. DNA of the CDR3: TGTGCCAGCAGCCGGCCGAGGGGTGAGCAGTACTTC.

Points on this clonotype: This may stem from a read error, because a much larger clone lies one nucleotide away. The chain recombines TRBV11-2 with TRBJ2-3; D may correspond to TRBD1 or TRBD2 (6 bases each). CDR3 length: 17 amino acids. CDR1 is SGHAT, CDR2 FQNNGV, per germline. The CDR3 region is CARSFRSGGTSTDTQYF. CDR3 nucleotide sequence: TGTGCCAGAAGCTTCCGATCCGGCGGGACAAGCACAGATACGCAGTATTTT. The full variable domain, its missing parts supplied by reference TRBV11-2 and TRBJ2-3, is EAGVAQSPRYKIIEKRQSVAFWCNPISGHATLYWYQQILGQGPKLLIQFQNNGVVDDSQLPKDRFSAERLKGVDSTLKIQPAKLEDSAVYLCARSFRSGGTSTDTQYFGPGTRLTVL.

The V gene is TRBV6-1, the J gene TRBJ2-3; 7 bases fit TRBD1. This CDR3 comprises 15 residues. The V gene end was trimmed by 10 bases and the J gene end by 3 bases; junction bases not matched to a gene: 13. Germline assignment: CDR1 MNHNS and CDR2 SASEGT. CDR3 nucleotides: TGTGCCACCGCCACTTGGGCAGGGGGAACAGATACGCAGTATTTT. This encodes CATATWAGGTDTQYF.

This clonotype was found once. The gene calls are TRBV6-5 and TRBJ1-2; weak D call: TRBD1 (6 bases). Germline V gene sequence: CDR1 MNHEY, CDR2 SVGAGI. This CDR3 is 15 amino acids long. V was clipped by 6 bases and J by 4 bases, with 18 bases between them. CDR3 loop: CASREMVQGVYGYTF. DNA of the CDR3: TGTGCCAGCAGAGAGATGGTACAGGGAGTCTATGGCTACACCTTC.

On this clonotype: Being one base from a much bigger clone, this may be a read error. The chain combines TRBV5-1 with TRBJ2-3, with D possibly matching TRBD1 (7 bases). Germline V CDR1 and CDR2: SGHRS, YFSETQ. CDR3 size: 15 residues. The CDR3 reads CANSLDPGGGNTQYF. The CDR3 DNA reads TGCGCCAACAGCCTTGACCCAGGGGGAGGTAATACGCAGTATTTT.

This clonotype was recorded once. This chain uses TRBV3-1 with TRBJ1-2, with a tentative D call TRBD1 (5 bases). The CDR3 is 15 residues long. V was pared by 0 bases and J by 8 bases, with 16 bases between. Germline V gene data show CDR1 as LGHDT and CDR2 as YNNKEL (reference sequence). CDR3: CASSQDWGGEGGYTF. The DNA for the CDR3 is TGTGCCAGCAGCCAAGATTGGGGCGGGGAGGGCGGCTACACCTTC.

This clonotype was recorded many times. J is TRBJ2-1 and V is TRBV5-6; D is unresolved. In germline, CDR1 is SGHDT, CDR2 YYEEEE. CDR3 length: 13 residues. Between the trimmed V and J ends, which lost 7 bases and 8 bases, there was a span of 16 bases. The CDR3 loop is CASGETDRDEQFF. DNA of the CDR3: TGTGCCAGCGGAGAGACGGATCGAGATGAGCAGTTCTTC.

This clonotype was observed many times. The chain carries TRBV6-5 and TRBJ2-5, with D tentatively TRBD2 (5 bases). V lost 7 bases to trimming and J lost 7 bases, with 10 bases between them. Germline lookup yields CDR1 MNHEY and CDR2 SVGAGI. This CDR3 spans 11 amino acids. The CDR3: CASNGVGTQYF. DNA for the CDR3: TGTGCCAGCAACGGGGTAGGGACCCAGTACTTC.

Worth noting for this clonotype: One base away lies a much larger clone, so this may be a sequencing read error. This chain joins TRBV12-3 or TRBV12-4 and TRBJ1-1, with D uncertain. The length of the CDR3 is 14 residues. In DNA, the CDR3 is TGTACCAGCAACTCAGGAATAGCGAACACTGAAGCTTTCTTT. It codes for CTSNSGIANTEAFF.

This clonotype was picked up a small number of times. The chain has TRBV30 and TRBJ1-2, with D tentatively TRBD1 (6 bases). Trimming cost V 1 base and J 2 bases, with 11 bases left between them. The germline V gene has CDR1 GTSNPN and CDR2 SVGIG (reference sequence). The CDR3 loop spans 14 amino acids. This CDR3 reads CAWSGWDMNYGYTF. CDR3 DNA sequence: TGTGCCTGGAGTGGATGGGACATGAACTATGGCTACACCTTC. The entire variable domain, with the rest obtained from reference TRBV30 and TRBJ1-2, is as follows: SQTIHQWPATLVQPVGSPLSLECTVEGTSNPNLYWYRQAAGRGLQLLFYSVGIGQISSEVPQNLSASRPQDRQFILSSKKLLLSDSGFYLCAWSGWDMNYGYTFGSGTRLTVV.

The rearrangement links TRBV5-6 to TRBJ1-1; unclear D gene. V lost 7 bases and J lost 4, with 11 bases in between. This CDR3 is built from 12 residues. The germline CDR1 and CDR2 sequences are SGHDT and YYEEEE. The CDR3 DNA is TGTGCCAGCGGCCTTCCGGGCACTGAAGCTTTCTTT. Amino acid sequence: CASGLPGTEAFF.

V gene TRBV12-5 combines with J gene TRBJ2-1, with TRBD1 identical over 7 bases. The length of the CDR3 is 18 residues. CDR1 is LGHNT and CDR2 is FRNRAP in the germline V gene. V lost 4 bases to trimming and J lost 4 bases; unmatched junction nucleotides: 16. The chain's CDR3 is CASGSSGLRTGVYNEQFF. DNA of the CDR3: TGTGCTAGTGGTTCCTCGGGGCTGAGGACAGGTGTATACAATGAGCAGTTCTTC.

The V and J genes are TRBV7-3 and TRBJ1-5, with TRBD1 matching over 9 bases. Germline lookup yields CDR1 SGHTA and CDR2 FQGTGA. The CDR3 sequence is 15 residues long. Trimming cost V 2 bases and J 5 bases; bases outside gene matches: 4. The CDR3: CASSLAGTGYQPQHF. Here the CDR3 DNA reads TGTGCCAGCAGCTTAGCCGGGACAGGGTATCAGCCCCAGCATTTT.

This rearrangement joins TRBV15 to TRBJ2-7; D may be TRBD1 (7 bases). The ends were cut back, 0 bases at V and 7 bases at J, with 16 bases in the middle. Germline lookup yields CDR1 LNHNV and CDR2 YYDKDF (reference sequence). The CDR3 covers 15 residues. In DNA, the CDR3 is TGTGCCACCAGCAGAGATGAGCGGGCGACAGGGGAGCAGTACTTC. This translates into CATSRDERATGEQYF.

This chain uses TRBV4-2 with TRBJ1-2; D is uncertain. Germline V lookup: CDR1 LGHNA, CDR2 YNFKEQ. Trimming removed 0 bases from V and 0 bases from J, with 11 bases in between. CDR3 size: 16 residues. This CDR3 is CASSQDPHLANYGYTF. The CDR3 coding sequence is TGTGCCAGCAGCCAAGATCCTCACTTGGCTAACTATGGCTACACCTTC.

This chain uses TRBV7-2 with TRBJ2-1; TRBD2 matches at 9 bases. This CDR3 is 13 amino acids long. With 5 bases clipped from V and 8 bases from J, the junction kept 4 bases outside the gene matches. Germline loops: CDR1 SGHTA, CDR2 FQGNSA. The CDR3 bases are TGTGCCAGCAGCCCTAGCGGGGTGGATGAGCAGTTCTTC. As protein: CASSPSGVDEQFF.

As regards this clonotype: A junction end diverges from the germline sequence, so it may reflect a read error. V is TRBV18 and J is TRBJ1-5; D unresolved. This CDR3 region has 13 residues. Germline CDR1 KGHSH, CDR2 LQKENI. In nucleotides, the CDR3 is TGTGCCGGCTCACTGGGCCCTGGGCAGCCCCAGCATTTT. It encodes CAGSLGPGQPQHF.

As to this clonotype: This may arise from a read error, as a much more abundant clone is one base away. The CDR3 DNA is TGTGCCAGCAGCTTAGTCGGTCGAGCGGGTGGCACAGATACGCAGTATTTT. Protein: CASSLVGRAGGTDTQYF. This chain connects TRBV11-2 to TRBJ2-3; a weak D match, TRBD2 (6 bases). The germline V and J ends were trimmed by 1 base and 1 base, with 15 bases remaining between them. In germline, CDR1 is SGHAT, CDR2 FQNNGV. The CDR3 totals 17 residues.

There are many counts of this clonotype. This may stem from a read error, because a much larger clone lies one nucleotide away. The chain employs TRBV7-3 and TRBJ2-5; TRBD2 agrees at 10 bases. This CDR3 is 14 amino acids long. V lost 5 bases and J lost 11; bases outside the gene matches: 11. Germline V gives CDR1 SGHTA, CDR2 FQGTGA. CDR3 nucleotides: TGTGCCAGCAGCCTTAGCGGGGGGAACAATGAGCAGTACTTC. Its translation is CASSLSGGNNEQYF.

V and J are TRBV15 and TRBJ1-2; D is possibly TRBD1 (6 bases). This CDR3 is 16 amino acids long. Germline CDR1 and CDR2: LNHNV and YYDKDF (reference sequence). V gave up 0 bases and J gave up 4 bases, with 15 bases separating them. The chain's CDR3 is CATSRDQKGVVYGYTF. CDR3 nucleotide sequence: TGTGCCACCAGCAGAGATCAAAAGGGGGTAGTCTATGGCTACACCTTC.

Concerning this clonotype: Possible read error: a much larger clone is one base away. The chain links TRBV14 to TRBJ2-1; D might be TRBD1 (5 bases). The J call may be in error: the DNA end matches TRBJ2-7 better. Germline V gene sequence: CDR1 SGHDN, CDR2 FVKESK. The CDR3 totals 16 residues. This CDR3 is CASSLSGRGSYNEQYF. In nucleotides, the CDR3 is TGTGCCAGCAGCCTTTCCGGAAGGGGCTCCTACAATGAGCAGTACTTC.

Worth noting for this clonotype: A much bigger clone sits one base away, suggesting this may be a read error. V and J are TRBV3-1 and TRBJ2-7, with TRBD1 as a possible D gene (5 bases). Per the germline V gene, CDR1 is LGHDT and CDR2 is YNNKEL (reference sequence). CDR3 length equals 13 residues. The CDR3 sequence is CACSQRQGYEQYF. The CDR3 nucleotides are TGTGCCTGCAGCCAACGGCAGGGCTACGAGCAGTACTTC.